Listed below are T cell receptor beta chains from one sample, sequenced in a study of cytomegalovirus exposure and HLA in healthy donors. Assay used: immunoSEQ multiplex PCR; TCRdb lists only in-frame clones, some missing. The sample includes about 130,000 clones, 80% of them seen just once. Material: PBMCs. Every receptor here comes from a man between 35 and 55 years old in good health and CMV-seronegative. Both conserved end residues are part of each CDR3.

V gene: TRBV2; CDR3 protein: CASRRDRGNQPQHF
V gene: TRBV7-2; CDR3 protein: CASSLLPGLAESYEQYF
V gene: TRBV28; CDR3 protein: CASSPLSPGTQYF
V gene: TRBV30; CDR3 protein: CAWRYPEVPLHF
V gene: TRBV10-1; CDR3 protein: CASSESTAQETQYF
V gene: TRBV7-2; CDR3 protein: CASSPAWPQHF
V gene: TRBV30; CDR3 protein: CAWSSRGGEKLFF
V gene: TRBV18; CDR3 protein: CASSPLGAGTEAFF
V gene: TRBV13; CDR3 protein: CASRTGGSAGELFF
V gene: TRBV9; CDR3 protein: CASSTRQYQETQYF
V gene: TRBV6-1; CDR3 protein: CASSSGTGVNTIYF
V gene: TRBV4-1; CDR3 protein: CASSQSGRAGDTQYF
V gene: TRBV4-2; CDR3 protein: CASSQVNGELFF
V gene: TRBV6-5; CDR3 protein: CASRSSGANVLTF
V gene: TRBV6-6; CDR3 protein: CASSSPTSGAGEQYF
V gene: TRBV11-3; CDR3 protein: CASSLSSGTRQFF
V gene: TRBV10-3; CDR3 protein: CAISDPQLNTEAFF
V gene: TRBV29-1; CDR3 protein: CSVATGLSYEQYF
V gene: TRBV5-1; CDR3 protein: CASSTGTSYSTDTQYF
V gene: TRBV5-1; CDR3 protein: CASSIDSGADEQYF
V gene: TRBV18; CDR3 protein: CASSPGQGAYGYTF
V gene: TRBV6-6; CDR3 protein: CASSYLGQGASETQYF
V gene: TRBV6-5; CDR3 protein: CASSSWTSGRPYEQYF
V gene: TRBV28; CDR3 protein: CASSRGTGTWQPQHF
V gene: TRBV7-2; CDR3 protein: CASSYSGTGNSPLHF
V gene: TRBV4-2; CDR3 protein: CASSQDRVTNEKLFF
V gene: TRBV27; CDR3 protein: CASSLGHYQETQYF
V gene: TRBV6-1; CDR3 protein: CASIPTEGAYEQYF
V gene: TRBV28; CDR3 protein: CASTPGQGNQPQHF
V gene: TRBV10-3; CDR3 protein: CAISPSGSDEQYF
V gene: TRBV11-2; CDR3 protein: CASSLGQGAGYGYTF
V gene: TRBV9; CDR3 protein: CASSVTGSVDNEQFF
V gene: TRBV9; CDR3 protein: CASSEGGTDTQYF
V gene: TRBV5-1; CDR3 protein: CASSTGRGSYEQYF
V gene: TRBV7-9; CDR3 protein: CASSPLVGAGQETQYF
V gene: TRBV18; CDR3 protein: CASSPRTGNYEQYF
V gene: TRBV30; CDR3 protein: CAWSSTEEQYF
V gene: TRBV6-5; CDR3 protein: CASSRYSQGIGDTF
V gene: TRBV7-2; CDR3 protein: CASSSPGTGSEAFF
V gene: TRBV10-3; CDR3 protein: CAISGGTQVNQPQHF